These T cell receptor beta chains were read from a single sample in a study of control samples from healthy donors and cancer patients. The assay was immunoSEQ multiplex PCR, and TCRdb's table has in-frame clones only and misses some. The sample lists some 120,000 clones; 88% were seen once. Sequenced sample: blood. The origin of the receptors is a man aged 45-65 years in good health. Both conserved end residues are part of each CDR3. The order of the fields is clone size, J gene, V gene, D gene, CDR3 protein, CDR3 DNA. D genes are given only for firm matches. Clone size, where shown, is once, few, many, or a class for clones that have expanded.

clone_size: .; j_call: TRBJ2-4; v_call: TRBV7-8; d_call: .; cdr3_aa: CASSLAKNIQYF; cdr3_nt: TGTGCCAGCAGCCTAGCCAAAAACATTCAGTACTTC
clone_size: .; j_call: TRBJ2-1; v_call: TRBV18; d_call: .; cdr3_aa: CASSPPLANEQFF; cdr3_nt: TGTGCCAGCTCACCACCGTTGGCCAATGAGCAGTTCTTC
clone_size: .; j_call: TRBJ2-2; v_call: TRBV5-4; d_call: .; cdr3_aa: CASSLTNTGELFF; cdr3_nt: TGTGCCAGCAGCCTAACGAACACCGGGGAGCTGTTTTTT
clone_size: once; j_call: TRBJ1-1; v_call: TRBV5-1; d_call: TRBD1; cdr3_aa: CASSFQGGLKGNTEAFF; cdr3_nt: TGCGCCAGCAGCTTCCAGGGGGGGCTAAAAGGGAACACTGAAGCTTTCTTT
clone_size: .; j_call: TRBJ1-1; v_call: TRBV9; d_call: .; cdr3_aa: CASSGQEDTEAFF; cdr3_nt: TGTGCCAGCAGCGGCCAAGAAGACACTGAAGCTTTCTTT
clone_size: .; j_call: TRBJ2-4; v_call: TRBV11-3; d_call: TRBD1; cdr3_aa: CASSLDGQGVTKNIQYF; cdr3_nt: TGTGCCAGCAGCTTAGATGGACAGGGGGTTACCAAAAACATTCAGTACTTC
clone_size: .; j_call: TRBJ1-2; v_call: TRBV5-1; d_call: .; cdr3_aa: CASSLEGKDGYTF; cdr3_nt: TGCGCCAGCAGCTTGGAAGGGAAAGATGGCTACACCTTC
clone_size: .; j_call: TRBJ1-2; v_call: TRBV28; d_call: TRBD1; cdr3_aa: CASRGQGAGGYTF; cdr3_nt: TGTGCCAGCAGAGGACAGGGGGCAGGTGGCTACACCTTC
clone_size: .; j_call: TRBJ2-4; v_call: TRBV12-3/TRBV12-4; d_call: .; cdr3_aa: CASSFKGIQYF; cdr3_nt: TGTGCCAGCAGTTTCAAGGGCATTCAGTACTTC
clone_size: .; j_call: TRBJ2-3; v_call: TRBV10-3; d_call: .; cdr3_aa: CAIRFGVGGSTDTQYF; cdr3_nt: TGTGCCATCAGATTCGGTGTGGGGGGAAGCACAGATACGCAGTATTTT
clone_size: .; j_call: TRBJ1-5; v_call: TRBV19; d_call: .; cdr3_aa: CASSKQINQPQHF; cdr3_nt: TGTGCCAGTAGTAAGCAGATCAATCAGCCCCAGCATTTT
clone_size: once; j_call: TRBJ2-7; v_call: TRBV6-1; d_call: .; cdr3_aa: CASSEFSGDSISYEQYF; cdr3_nt: TGTGCCAGCAGTGAATTTTCGGGGGACAGTATCTCCTACGAGCAGTACTTC
clone_size: once; j_call: TRBJ2-7; v_call: TRBV10-3; d_call: TRBD2; cdr3_aa: CAISESGGSSYEQYF; cdr3_nt: TGTGCCATCAGTGAGTCGGGGGGGAGCTCCTACGAGCAGTACTTC
clone_size: .; j_call: TRBJ2-1; v_call: TRBV4-1; d_call: TRBD2; cdr3_aa: CASSPRTSGGDYNEQFF; cdr3_nt: TGCGCCAGCAGCCCCAGGACTAGCGGGGGAGATTACAATGAGCAGTTCTTC
clone_size: .; j_call: TRBJ2-3; v_call: TRBV7-3; d_call: .; cdr3_aa: CASSSPSTDTQYF; cdr3_nt: TGTGCCAGCAGCTCCCCCTCGACAGATACGCAGTATTTT
clone_size: .; j_call: TRBJ2-1; v_call: TRBV11-2; d_call: TRBD2; cdr3_aa: CASSLKRGGRDEQFF; cdr3_nt: TGTGCCAGCAGCTTGAAGCGGGGGGGCCGGGATGAGCAGTTCTTC
clone_size: .; j_call: TRBJ1-6; v_call: TRBV5-8; d_call: .; cdr3_aa: CASSPGTANSPLHF; cdr3_nt: TGTGCCAGCAGCCCGGGGACTGCGAATTCACCCCTCCACTTT
clone_size: .; j_call: TRBJ1-1; v_call: TRBV10-3; d_call: .; cdr3_aa: CAISNQGTEAFF; cdr3_nt: TGTGCCATCAGCAACCAGGGGACTGAAGCTTTCTTT
clone_size: .; j_call: TRBJ2-3; v_call: TRBV5-8; d_call: TRBD2; cdr3_aa: CASSFPVGLSNTQYF; cdr3_nt: TGTGCCAGCAGCTTTCCGGTGGGACTAAGCAATACGCAGTATTTT
clone_size: .; j_call: TRBJ1-5; v_call: TRBV6-2/TRBV6-3; d_call: .; cdr3_aa: CASSYWGPQPQHF; cdr3_nt: TGTGCCAGCAGTTACTGGGGACCCCAGCCCCAGCATTTT
clone_size: once; j_call: TRBJ2-2; v_call: TRBV6-5; d_call: .; cdr3_aa: CASSRPPNTGELFF; cdr3_nt: TGTGCCAGCAGTCGACCGCCGAACACCGGGGAGCTGTTTTTT
clone_size: .; j_call: TRBJ2-7; v_call: TRBV5-1; d_call: .; cdr3_aa: CASSVNIGRNAYEQYF; cdr3_nt: TGCGCCAGCAGCGTAAATATTGGACGAAACGCCTACGAGCAGTACTTC